These T cell receptor beta chains were read from a single sample in a study of response to subunit inactivated influenza vaccine. TCRdb re-analysed the RT-PCR reads in MiXCR, keeping a single row per CDR3 protein. The sample records hundreds of thousands of distinct CDR3 sequences, 15% to 20% being singletons. The specimen comprised CD4+ T cells sorted from PBMCs, sampled about 23 months after vaccination. All receptors come from a man between 50 and 75 years old who received an inactivated influenza vaccine. Both conserved end residues are part of each CDR3. D genes are given only for firm matches. Only some rows state a clone size, as once, few, many or a class for expanded clones.

d_call: -; clone_size: few; j_call: TRBJ1-2; v_call: TRBV24-1; cdr3_aa: CATSVRGGYGYTF; cdr3_nt: TGTGCCACCAGTGTGAGGGGAGGCTATGGCTACACCTTC
d_call: TRBD2; clone_size: -; j_call: TRBJ2-3; v_call: TRBV20-1; cdr3_aa: CSAWALAGHEGDTQYF; cdr3_nt: TGCAGTGCTTGGGCCCTAGCGGGGCATGAAGGAGATACGCAGTATTTT
d_call: TRBD1; clone_size: -; j_call: TRBJ2-3; v_call: TRBV5-1; cdr3_aa: CASTTGTGGTDTQYF; cdr3_nt: TGCGCCAGCACCACCGGGACAGGGGGCACAGATACGCAGTATTTT
d_call: -; clone_size: few; j_call: TRBJ1-2; v_call: TRBV10-3; cdr3_aa: CAIQGGYGYTF; cdr3_nt: TGTGCCATCCAGGGCGGCTATGGCTACACCTTC
d_call: TRBD1; clone_size: many; j_call: TRBJ1-6; v_call: TRBV2; cdr3_aa: CASSEYRGNNSPLHF; cdr3_nt: TGTGCCAGCAGTGAATACAGGGGAAATAATTCACCCCTCCACTTT
d_call: -; clone_size: few; j_call: TRBJ1-4; v_call: TRBV20-1; cdr3_aa: CSARDGSNEKLFF; cdr3_nt: TGCAGTGCTAGAGACGGCAGCAATGAAAAACTGTTTTTT
d_call: -; clone_size: few; j_call: TRBJ2-5; v_call: TRBV6-5; cdr3_aa: CASSYSGRGRGETQYF; cdr3_nt: TGTGCCAGCAGTTACTCGGGGCGGGGTCGAGGGGAGACCCAGTACTTC
d_call: -; clone_size: once; j_call: TRBJ2-3; v_call: TRBV12-3/TRBV12-4; cdr3_aa: CASSLDRSGTQYF; cdr3_nt: TGTGCCAGCAGTCTAGACCGCTCAGGTACGCAGTATTTT
d_call: -; clone_size: few; j_call: TRBJ2-2; v_call: TRBV29-1; cdr3_aa: CSVGTGTTNTGELFF; cdr3_nt: TGCAGCGTTGGGACCGGGACAACGAACACCGGGGAGCTGTTTTTT
d_call: -; clone_size: few; j_call: TRBJ2-7; v_call: TRBV6-2/TRBV6-3; cdr3_aa: CATLTGTGLGEQYF; cdr3_nt: TGTGCCACCTTAACCGGGACTGGATTGGGCGAGCAGTACTTC
d_call: TRBD1; clone_size: -; j_call: TRBJ2-1; v_call: TRBV20-1; cdr3_aa: CSAIDRANEQFF; cdr3_nt: TGCAGTGCCATTGACAGGGCCAATGAGCAGTTCTTC